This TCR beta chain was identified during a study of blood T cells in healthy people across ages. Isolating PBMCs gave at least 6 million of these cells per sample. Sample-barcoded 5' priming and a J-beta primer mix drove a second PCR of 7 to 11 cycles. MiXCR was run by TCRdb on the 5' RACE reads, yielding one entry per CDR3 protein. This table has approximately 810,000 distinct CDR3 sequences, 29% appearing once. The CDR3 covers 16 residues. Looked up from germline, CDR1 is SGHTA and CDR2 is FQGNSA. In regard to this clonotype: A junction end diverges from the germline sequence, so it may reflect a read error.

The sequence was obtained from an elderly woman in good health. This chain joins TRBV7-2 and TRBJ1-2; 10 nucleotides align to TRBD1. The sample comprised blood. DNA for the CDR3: TGTGCCGGCAGCCCAGGGACAGGGGAGATGGGCTATGGCTACACCTTC. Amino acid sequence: CAGSPGTGEMGYGYTF.